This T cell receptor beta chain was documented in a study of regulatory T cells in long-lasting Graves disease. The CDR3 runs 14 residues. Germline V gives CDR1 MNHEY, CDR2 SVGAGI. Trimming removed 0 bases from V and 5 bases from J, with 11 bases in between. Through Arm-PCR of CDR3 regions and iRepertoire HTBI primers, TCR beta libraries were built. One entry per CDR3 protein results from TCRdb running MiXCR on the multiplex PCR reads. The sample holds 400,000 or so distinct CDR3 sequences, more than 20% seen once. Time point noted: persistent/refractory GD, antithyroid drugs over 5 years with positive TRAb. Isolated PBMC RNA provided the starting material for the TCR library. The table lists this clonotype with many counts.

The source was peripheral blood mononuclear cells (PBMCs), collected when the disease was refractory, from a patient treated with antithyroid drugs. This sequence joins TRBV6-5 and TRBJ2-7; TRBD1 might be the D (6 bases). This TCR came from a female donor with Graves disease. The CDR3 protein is CASSYSEQGHEQYF. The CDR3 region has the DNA TGTGCCAGCAGTTACTCGGAACAGGGTCACGAGCAGTACTTC.